This T cell receptor beta chain was documented in a study of cytotoxic CD8 clonotypes in ibrutinib-treated CLL (dated by TCRdb to about 2021). Broadly, across the study: The cohort included around 15 treatment-naive and around 10 relapsed/refractory patients; 17 to 18 were IGHV unmutated. Partial responses were observed in some 24 patients and complete responses in 2; after a median follow-up of about 69 months, remission was maintained in 15 or so patients and progression was observed in about twelve. Response samples were taken after a median of roughly eleven months on treatment, ranging from 6 to 36 months. On average, each sample had a few hundred thousand productive templates and more than 75,000 productive rearrangements. Longitudinal samples were obtainable from about 30% of the roughly 90 participants in the trial. Cryopreserved peripheral blood mononuclear cells were obtained prior to treatment, at the time of response, and at either disease progression or sustained remission.

Study-wide conclusions, independent of this receptor: Baseline clonality exceeded that of age-matched healthy donors and correlated strongly with circulating CD8+ T-cell counts. Sampling times were not matched between patients in sustained remission and patients whose disease was progressing, and lymph node repertoires were not examined. Public clonotypes were rare and either shrank or stayed stable during treatment, and the rise in clonality at ibrutinib response reflected expansion of private clonotypes. An increase in clonality was observed at ibrutinib response, with clonality remaining stable during sustained remission and falling back toward baseline at progression.

This clone was observed a handful of times. No cognate antigen has been identified for it. Base qualities are not provided; no much larger clone lies one nucleotide away. The goal of deep resolution MiSeq sequencing was a depth between 1 in 1 million and 1 in 200,000 T cells, and coverage averaged 10x per clonotype. The immunoSEQ hsTCRB Kit was used to generate TCR beta libraries. Per the authors' processing: The data were analyzed with ImmunoSEQ Analyzer and ImmunoSEQ Data Assistant, and V, D and J gene assignments followed IMGT definitions. Clonality, with values ranging from 0 to 1, was calculated as one minus the normalized Shannon entropy of productive rearrangement frequencies. Only overrepresented clonotypes making up at least 0.05% of each patient's repertoire were included in the public clonotype analysis. Repertoires from thirteen age-matched healthy donors in immuneACCESS were used as clonality controls. Drawn from immuneACCESS, this table holds only the in-frame rearrangements with V and J called that TCRdb kept. Clones are partly lost; checked studies trace under half to an unresolved V gene and leave the rest unexplained. Clone size and the V and J calls come from that table; the DNA yielded D and trimming. This sample gives about 35,000 clones in total; 49% of them show up just once. The ten top clones hold 15% to 20% of the sample.

The CDR3 runs 13 amino acids, cysteine and phenylalanine included. Only CDR3 DNA remains: 39 bases, in frame from the first base. Per the germline V gene, SGHTA is the CDR1 and FQGNSA is the CDR2. V is pruned by 1 base and J by 11 bases, leaving 7 bases of the junction without a gene match. For TCR beta library preparation, about 2 micrograms of genomic DNA were isolated from cryopreserved PBMCs. Longitudinal blood samples from CLL patients receiving ibrutinib monotherapy were subjected to high-throughput TCR beta sequencing. The patients took part in an open-label, single-center phase 2 trial of ibrutinib monotherapy.

The V and J segments used are TRBV7-2 and TRBJ1-1; a stretch of 7 junction bases matches TRBD1. The sequence came from a human donor with chronic lymphocytic leukemia. Sample: PBMCs, taken before ibrutinib treatment. The CDR3 protein: CASSLGGGRGAFF. The nucleotide sequence reads as follows: TGTGCCAGCAGCTTAGGAGGGGGCCGCGGGGCTTTCTTT. Beyond the CDR3, the reference TRBV7-2 and TRBJ1-1 genes provide the residues; the full variable domain reads: GAGVSQSPSNKVTEKGKDVELRCDPISGHTALYWYRQSLGQGLEFLIYFQGNSAPDKSGLPSDRFSAERTGGSVSTLTIQRTQQEDSAVYLCASSLGGGRGAFFGQGTRLTVV.